The rows below give T cell receptor beta chains drawn from one sample of a study of blood T cell repertoires in COVID-19. Measured with immunoSEQ multiplex PCR; TCRdb has only the in-frame clones, and not every one. Of 150,000 or so clones in the sample, 82% are singletons; the top ten hold 8% to 9.5%. Sequencing was done on a sample of peripheral blood. The receptors were sampled from a woman aged 65 to 85 with acute or convalescent COVID-19. Each CDR3 is given with its conserved first and last residue. The order of the fields is J gene, D gene, V gene, clone size, CDR3 DNA, CDR3 protein. A D gene is named only where the DNA matches it firmly. Size tells how often a clone was seen (once, few, many) or the class of an expanded clone, and some rows leave it out.

TRBJ2-1 NA TRBV2 NA TGTGCCAGCACAGAGGTCTCCTACAATGAGCAGTTCTTC CASTEVSYNEQFF
TRBJ2-3 NA TRBV5-4 NA TGTGCCAGCAGCTTGGACAACGTTCTCACAGATACGCAGTATTTT CASSLDNVLTDTQYF
TRBJ2-1 TRBD1 TRBV7-2 NA TGTGCCAGCAGCTTAGTGGGGACAGCTACCTACAATGAGCAGTTCTTC CASSLVGTATYNEQFF
TRBJ2-1 TRBD1 TRBV11-2 NA TGTGCCAGCAGCTTAGTCGCACAGGGGGTGGTCAACAGTGAGCAGTTCTTC CASSLVAQGVVNSEQFF
TRBJ1-2 TRBD1 TRBV4-3 NA TGCGCCAGCAGCCAAGCCTGGGACAGGTATGGCTACACCTTC CASSQAWDRYGYTF
TRBJ2-3 NA TRBV27 NA TGTGCCAGCAGTCCCCGGACTTTCACAGATACGCAGTATTTT CASSPRTFTDTQYF
TRBJ1-4 NA TRBV2 NA TGTGCCAGCAGGACGGGACTTAATGAAAAACTGTTTTTT CASRTGLNEKLFF
TRBJ2-6 NA TRBV30 NA TGTGCCTGGAGTACAGGGAATGGGGGGGCCAACGTCCTGACTTTC CAWSTGNGGANVLTF
TRBJ1-6 TRBD1 TRBV7-2 NA TGTGCCAGCAGCAAACAGGGGTCGTATAATTCACCCCTCCACTTT CASSKQGSYNSPLHF
TRBJ1-1 NA TRBV6-5 NA TGTGCCAGCAGTTACTCCACAGTTTTCTTCACTGAAGCTTTCTTT CASSYSTVFFTEAFF
TRBJ1-2 TRBD1 TRBV6-5 NA TGTGCCAGCAGGCCGGGACAGGTATATGGCTACACCTTC CASRPGQVYGYTF
TRBJ2-7 TRBD2 TRBV7-2 NA TGTGCCAGCAGCCCTAGGGGACTAGCTGGCGTCGAGCAGTACTTC CASSPRGLAGVEQYF
TRBJ1-1 NA TRBV4-1 few TGCGCCAGCAGCTTCTCACAGGGAGGGGTCACTGAAGCTTTCTTT CASSFSQGGVTEAFF
TRBJ1-4 NA TRBV4-3 NA TGCGCCAGCAGCCAAGACAGGGGCCCTGGGGAAAAACTGTTTTTT CASSQDRGPGEKLFF
TRBJ1-2 TRBD1 TRBV10-3 NA TGTGCCATCAGTCCGGGACAGGGCTATGGCTACACCTTC CAISPGQGYGYTF
TRBJ2-7 NA TRBV18 once TGTGCCAGCTCACCATTTTCGTCGGGGAACGAGCAGTACTTC CASSPFSSGNEQYF
TRBJ2-2 NA TRBV6-6 NA TGTGCCAGCTTCGTGGACCAGGGCCGAAACACCGGGGAGCTGTTTTTT CASFVDQGRNTGELFF
TRBJ1-1 TRBD1 TRBV19 NA TGTGCCAGTAGTAGGGACAGGGGAACTGAAGCTTTCTTT CASSRDRGTEAFF
TRBJ2-1 NA TRBV11-3 NA TGTGCCAGCAGCTCAGACCCCCGAGAGGATGAGCAGTTCTTC CASSSDPREDEQFF
TRBJ2-7 TRBD2 TRBV28 NA TGTGCCAGCAGGGGCTCTAGCGGGAGGTACGAGCAGTACTTC CASRGSSGRYEQYF
TRBJ1-3 NA TRBV5-4 NA TGTGCCAGCAGCTTTGGGGGCCGGTCTGGAAACACCATATATTTT CASSFGGRSGNTIYF
TRBJ2-1 NA TRBV9 NA TGTGCCAGCAGCGTGTCGTGGAGAACACATTCCTACAATGAGCAGTTCTTC CASSVSWRTHSYNEQFF
TRBJ1-2 NA TRBV27 NA TGTGCCAGCAGTTTAGTTGCGGAATCTTCCTATGGCTACACCTTC CASSLVAESSYGYTF
TRBJ1-1 NA TRBV6-5 NA TGTGCCAGTACGGGGAACACTGAAGCTTTCTTT CASTGNTEAFF
TRBJ1-3 TRBD1 TRBV5-1 NA TGCGCCAGCAGCCCGGACAGGGGAGGTGGAAACACCATATATTTT CASSPDRGGGNTIYF
TRBJ2-1 NA TRBV18 NA TGTGCCAGCTCACGGGCACCGGACAATGAGCAGTTCTTC CASSRAPDNEQFF
TRBJ2-3 NA TRBV19 NA TGTGCCAGTAGGAGTCGGGGGTACGACTCAGATACGCAGTGTTTT CASRSRGYDSDTQCF
TRBJ2-3 TRBD1 TRBV7-2 NA TGTGCCAGCAGCTTCGGTGGGACAGGGGGAACGACGCAGTATTTT CASSFGGTGGTTQYF
TRBJ1-5 NA TRBV7-9 NA TGTGCCAGCAGCGCGACATCCGACCAGCCCCAGCATTTT CASSATSDQPQHF
TRBJ1-5 TRBD1 TRBV7-9 once TGTGCCAGCAGCCCAGGGGACAGGGAGTCGAATCAGCCCCAGCATTTT CASSPGDRESNQPQHF
TRBJ2-1 TRBD2 TRBV11-2 once TGTGCCAGCAGCCGACCGGGAGCGGGGTCCAATGAGCAGTTCTTC CASSRPGAGSNEQFF